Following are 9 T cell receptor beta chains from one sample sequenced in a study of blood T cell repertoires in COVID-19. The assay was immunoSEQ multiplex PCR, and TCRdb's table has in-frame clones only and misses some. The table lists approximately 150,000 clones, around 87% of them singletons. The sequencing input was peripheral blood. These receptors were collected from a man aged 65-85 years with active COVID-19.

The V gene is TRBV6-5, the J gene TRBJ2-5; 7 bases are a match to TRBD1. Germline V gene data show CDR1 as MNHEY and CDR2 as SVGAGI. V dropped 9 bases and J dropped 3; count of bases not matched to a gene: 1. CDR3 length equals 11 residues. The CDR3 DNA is TGTGCCAGAGGGACAGAAGAGACCCAGTACTTC. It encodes CARGTEETQYF.

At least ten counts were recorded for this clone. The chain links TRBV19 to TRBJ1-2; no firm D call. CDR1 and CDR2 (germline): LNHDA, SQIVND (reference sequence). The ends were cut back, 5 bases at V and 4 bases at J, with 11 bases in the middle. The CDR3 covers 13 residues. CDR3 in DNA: TGTGCCAGTAGTCGGGTCCCTCTCTATGGCTACACCTTC. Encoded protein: CASSRVPLYGYTF. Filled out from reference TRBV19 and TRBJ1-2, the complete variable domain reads DGGITQSPKYLFRKEGQNVTLSCEQNLNHDAMYWYRQDPGQGLRLIYYSQIVNDFQKGDIAEGYSVSREKKESFPLTVTSAQKNPTAFYLCASSRVPLYGYTFGSGTRLTVV.

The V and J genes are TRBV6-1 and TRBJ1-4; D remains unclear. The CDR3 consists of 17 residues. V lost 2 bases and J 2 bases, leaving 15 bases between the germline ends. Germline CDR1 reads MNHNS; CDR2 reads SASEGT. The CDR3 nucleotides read TGTGCCAGCAGTGAAAAGGAGGCAATGGGGACTAATGAAAAACTGTTTTTT. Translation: CASSEKEAMGTNEKLFF.

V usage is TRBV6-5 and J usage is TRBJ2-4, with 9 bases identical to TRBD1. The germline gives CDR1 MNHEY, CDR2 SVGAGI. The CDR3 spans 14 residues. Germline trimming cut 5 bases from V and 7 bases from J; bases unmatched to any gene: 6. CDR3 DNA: TGTGCCAGCAGTCCGGGACAGGGTCCCAACATTCAGTACTTC. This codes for CASSPGQGPNIQYF.

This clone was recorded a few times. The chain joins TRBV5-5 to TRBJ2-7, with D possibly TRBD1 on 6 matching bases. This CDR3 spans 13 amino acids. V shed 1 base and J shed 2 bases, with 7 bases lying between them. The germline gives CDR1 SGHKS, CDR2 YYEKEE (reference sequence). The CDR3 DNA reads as TGTGCCAGCAGCTTGAACAGGGCCTACGAGCAGTACTTC. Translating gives CASSLNRAYEQYF.

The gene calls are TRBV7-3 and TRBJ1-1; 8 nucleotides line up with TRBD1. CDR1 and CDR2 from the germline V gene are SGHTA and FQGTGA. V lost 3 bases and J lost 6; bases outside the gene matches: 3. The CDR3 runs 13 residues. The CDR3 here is CASSFQGAAEAFF. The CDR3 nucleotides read TGTGCCAGCAGCTTTCAGGGGGCCGCTGAAGCTTTCTTT.

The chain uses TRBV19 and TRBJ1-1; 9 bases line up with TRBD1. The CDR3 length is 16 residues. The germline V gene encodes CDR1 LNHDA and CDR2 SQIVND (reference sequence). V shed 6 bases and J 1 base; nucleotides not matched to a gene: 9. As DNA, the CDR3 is TGTGCCAGTAGCCCGACTCCGGGACAGGGGAACACTGAAGCTTTCTTT. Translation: CASSPTPGQGNTEAFF.

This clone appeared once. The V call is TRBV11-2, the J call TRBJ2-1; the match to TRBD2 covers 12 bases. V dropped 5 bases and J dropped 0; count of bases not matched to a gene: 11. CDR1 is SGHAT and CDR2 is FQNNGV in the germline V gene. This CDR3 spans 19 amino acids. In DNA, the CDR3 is TGTGCCAGCAGCACCCTGACTAGCGGGAGTGGCAGCTCCTACAATGAGCAGTTCTTC. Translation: CASSTLTSGSGSSYNEQFF.

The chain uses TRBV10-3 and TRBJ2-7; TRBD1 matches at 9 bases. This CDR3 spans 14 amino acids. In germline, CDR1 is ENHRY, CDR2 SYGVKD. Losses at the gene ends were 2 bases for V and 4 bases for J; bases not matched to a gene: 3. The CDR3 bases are TGTGCCATCAGTGAGGCCGGACAGGGGTACGAGCAGTACTTC. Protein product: CAISEAGQGYEQYF.